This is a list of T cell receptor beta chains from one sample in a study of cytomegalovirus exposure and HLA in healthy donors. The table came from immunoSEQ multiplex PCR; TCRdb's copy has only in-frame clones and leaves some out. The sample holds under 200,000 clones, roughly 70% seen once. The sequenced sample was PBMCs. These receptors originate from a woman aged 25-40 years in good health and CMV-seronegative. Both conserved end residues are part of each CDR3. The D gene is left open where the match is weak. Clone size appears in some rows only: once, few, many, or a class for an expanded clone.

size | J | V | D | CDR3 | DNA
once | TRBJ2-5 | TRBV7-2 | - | CASSPVGGVVETQYF | TGTGCCAGCAGCCCCGTTGGCGGAGTAGTGGAGACCCAGTACTTC
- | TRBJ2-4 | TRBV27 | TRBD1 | CASSPDRDVNIQYF | TGTGCCAGCAGCCCGGACAGGGACGTCAACATTCAGTACTTC
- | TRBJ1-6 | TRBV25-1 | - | CASSEARSVSNSPLHF | TGTGCCAGCAGTGAAGCCAGGTCGGTAAGTAATTCACCCCTCCACTTT
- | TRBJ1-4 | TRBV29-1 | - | CSVDYVTNEKLFF | TGCAGCGTTGATTATGTAACTAATGAAAAACTGTTTTTT
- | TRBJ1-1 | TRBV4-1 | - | CASSQPWGVTEAFF | TGCGCCAGCAGCCAACCCTGGGGGGTAACTGAAGCTTTCTTT
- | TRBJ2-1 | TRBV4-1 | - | CASSHQLARGFF | TGCGCCAGCAGCCACCAACTAGCCCGGGGGTTCTTC
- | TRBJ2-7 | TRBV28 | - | CASSVTGWTYEQYF | TGTGCCAGCAGTGTAACAGGGTGGACCTACGAGCAGTACTTC
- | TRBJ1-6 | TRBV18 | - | CASSPSRVTPERGTSPLHF | TGTGCCAGCTCACCAAGCCGGGTGACACCAGAAAGGGGAACTTCACCCCTCCACTTT
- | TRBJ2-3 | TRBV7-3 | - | CASSSTGPDTQYF | TGTGCCAGCAGTTCCACAGGGCCAGATACGCAGTATTTT
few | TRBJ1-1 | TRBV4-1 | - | CASSHRGNAANTEAFF | TGCGCCAGCAGCCATAGGGGTAACGCAGCGAACACTGAAGCTTTCTTT
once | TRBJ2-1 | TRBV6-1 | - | CASSEGVADHNEQFF | TGTGCCAGCAGTGAAGGGGTAGCGGACCACAATGAGCAGTTCTTC
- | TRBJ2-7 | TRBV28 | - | CASSLFRFSEGSYEQYF | TGTGCCAGCAGTTTATTTCGGTTCAGCGAAGGATCCTACGAGCAGTACTTC
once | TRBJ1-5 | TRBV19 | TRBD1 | CASSLPGQGAGQPQHF | TGTGCCAGTAGTCTACCGGGACAGGGGGCGGGTCAGCCCCAGCATTTT
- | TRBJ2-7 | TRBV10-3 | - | CAISDGRGHEQYF | TGTGCCATCAGTGACGGCAGGGGCCACGAGCAGTACTTC
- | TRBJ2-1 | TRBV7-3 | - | CASSPVQGPYNEQFF | TGTGCCAGCAGCCCCGTACAGGGTCCATACAATGAGCAGTTCTTC
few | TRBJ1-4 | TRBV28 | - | CASGDFPGLFF | TGTGCCAGCGGTGACTTTCCGGGACTGTTTTTT